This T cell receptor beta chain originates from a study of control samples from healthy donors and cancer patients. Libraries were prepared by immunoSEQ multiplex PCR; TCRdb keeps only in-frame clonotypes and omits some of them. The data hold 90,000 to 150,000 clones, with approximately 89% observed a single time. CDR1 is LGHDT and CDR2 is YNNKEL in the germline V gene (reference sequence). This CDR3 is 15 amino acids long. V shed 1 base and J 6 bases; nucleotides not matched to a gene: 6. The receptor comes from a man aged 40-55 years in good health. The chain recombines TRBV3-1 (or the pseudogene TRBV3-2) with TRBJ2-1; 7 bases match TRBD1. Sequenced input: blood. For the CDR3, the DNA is TGTGCCAGCAGCCAAGGCGACAGGGAAGGCAATGAGCAGTTCTTC. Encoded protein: CASSQGDREGNEQFF.